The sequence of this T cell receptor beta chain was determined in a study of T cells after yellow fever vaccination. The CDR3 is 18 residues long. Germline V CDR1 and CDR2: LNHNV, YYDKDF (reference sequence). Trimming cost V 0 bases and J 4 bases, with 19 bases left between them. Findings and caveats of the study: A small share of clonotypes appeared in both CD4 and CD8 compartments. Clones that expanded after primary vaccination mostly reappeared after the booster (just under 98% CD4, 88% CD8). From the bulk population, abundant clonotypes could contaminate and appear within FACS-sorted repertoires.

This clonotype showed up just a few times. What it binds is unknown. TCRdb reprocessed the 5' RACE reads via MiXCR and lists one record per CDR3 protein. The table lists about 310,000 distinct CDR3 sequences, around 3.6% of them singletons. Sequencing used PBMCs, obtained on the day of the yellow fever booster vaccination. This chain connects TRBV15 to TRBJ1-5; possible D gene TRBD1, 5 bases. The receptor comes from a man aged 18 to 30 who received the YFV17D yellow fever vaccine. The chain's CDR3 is CATSREVGTSRRNQPQHF. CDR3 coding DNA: TGTGCCACCAGCAGAGAAGTGGGGACTTCCCGGAGGAATCAGCCCCAGCATTTT.